This TCR beta chain appears in the sequencing data of a study of T cells of healthy individuals (dated by TCRdb to the late 2010s). Library creation used 5' RACE. TCRdb lists the instrument as Illumina MiSeq. The public reads were reanalyzed by TCRdb: fastp trimming at Q25, MiXCR alignment, in-frame beta chains only. Rows are combined by CDR3 protein, so each entry shows the most common genes and DNA. This sample lists about 60,000 distinct CDR3 sequences; about a sixth were detected once. The top ten constitute 4% to 5% of the sample. A word on this clonotype: Its antigen is unknown. No base-level quality is on record; no much larger clone is a single base apart.

Including the terminal cysteine and phenylalanine, the CDR3 comprises 16 residues. Only CDR3 DNA remains: 48 bases, in frame from the first base. CDR1 and CDR2, looked up from the germline V gene, are MDHEN and SYDVKM. The V and J ends are trimmed by 6 bases and 3 bases, leaving 18 bases between them. This clonotype originated in a human donor in good health. This chain is built from TRBV28 and TRBJ1-5; the D gene identity is not certain. Here is the DNA: TGTGCCAGCAGCCCAGGACGGTGGCGTCTCAATCAGCCCCAGCATTTT. This yields the protein CASSPGRWRLNQPQHF.